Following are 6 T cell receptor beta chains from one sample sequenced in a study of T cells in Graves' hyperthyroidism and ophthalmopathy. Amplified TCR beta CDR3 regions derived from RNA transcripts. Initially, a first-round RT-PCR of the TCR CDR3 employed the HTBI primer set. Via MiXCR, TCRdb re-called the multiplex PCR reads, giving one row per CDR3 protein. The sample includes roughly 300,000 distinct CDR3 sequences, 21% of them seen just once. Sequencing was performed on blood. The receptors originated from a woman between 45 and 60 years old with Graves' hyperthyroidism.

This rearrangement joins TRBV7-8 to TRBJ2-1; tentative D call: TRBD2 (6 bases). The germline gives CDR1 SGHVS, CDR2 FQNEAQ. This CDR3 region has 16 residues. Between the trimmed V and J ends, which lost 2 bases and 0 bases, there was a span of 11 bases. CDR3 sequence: CASSLTGLTSYNEQFF. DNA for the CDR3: TGTGCCAGCAGCTTAACGGGACTGACCTCCTACAATGAGCAGTTCTTC.

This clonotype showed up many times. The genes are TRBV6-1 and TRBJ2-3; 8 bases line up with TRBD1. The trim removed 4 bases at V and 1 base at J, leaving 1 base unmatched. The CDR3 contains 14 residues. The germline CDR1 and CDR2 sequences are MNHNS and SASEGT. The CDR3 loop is CASSVGQGTDTQYF. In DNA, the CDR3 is TGTGCCAGCAGTGTGGGACAGGGCACAGATACGCAGTATTTT.

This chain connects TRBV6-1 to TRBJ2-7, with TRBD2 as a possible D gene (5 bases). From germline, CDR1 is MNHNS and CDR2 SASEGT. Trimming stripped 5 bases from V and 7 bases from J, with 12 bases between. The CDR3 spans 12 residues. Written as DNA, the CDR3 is TGTGCCAGCAGTTGGTCACCGGGGGAGCAGTACTTC. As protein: CASSWSPGEQYF.

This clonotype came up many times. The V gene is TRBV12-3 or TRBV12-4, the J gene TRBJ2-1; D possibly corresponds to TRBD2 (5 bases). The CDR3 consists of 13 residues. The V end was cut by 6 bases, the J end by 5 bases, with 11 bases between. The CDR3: CASSPVRDNEQFF. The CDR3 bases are TGTGCCAGCAGCCCCGTGAGGGACAATGAGCAGTTCTTC.

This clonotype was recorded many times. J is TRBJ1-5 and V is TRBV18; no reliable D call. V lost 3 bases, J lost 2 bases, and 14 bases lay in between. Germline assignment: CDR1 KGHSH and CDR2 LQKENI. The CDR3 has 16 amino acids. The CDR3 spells CASSPSALRGNQPQHF. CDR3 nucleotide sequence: TGTGCCAGCTCACCTTCCGCACTTAGGGGCAATCAGCCCCAGCATTTT.

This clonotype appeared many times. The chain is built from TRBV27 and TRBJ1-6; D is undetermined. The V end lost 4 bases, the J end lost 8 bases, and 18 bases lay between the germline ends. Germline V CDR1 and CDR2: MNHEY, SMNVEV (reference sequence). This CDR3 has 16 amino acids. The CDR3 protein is CASSSPPTNPDSPLHF. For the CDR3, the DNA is TGTGCCAGCAGTTCGCCGCCAACTAATCCCGATTCACCCCTCCACTTT.